The text below deals with one TCR beta chain. Unique molecular identifiers were in the cDNA, with template-switch universal primer binding. MiXCR, applied by TCRdb to the 5' RACE reads, yields one record per CDR3 protein. The profile shows 200,000 to 250,000 distinct CDR3 sequences, 6.5% of them singletons. The CDR3 extends over 15 amino acids. V dropped 3 bases and J dropped 1 base, with 12 bases sitting between them. All donors comprised healthy Caucasians. The data originate from a study of identical twins. These data also formed part of another study, on T cells expressing NK-cell markers. This second study notes: Obtained from sorted CD3+CD56+NKG2C+, CD3+CD56+NKG2C- and CD3+CD56-NKG2C+ T cells were the TCR beta repertoires.

The rearrangement joins TRBV12-3 or TRBV12-4 to TRBJ1-1; D not certain. The source material was CD8+ T cells sorted from blood. The sequence came from a woman aged 18-30 years in good health. DNA of the CDR3: TGTGCCAGCAGTTTCCTCGGGCGCCCGAACACTGAAGCTTTCTTT. Amino acids: CASSFLGRPNTEAFF.